One sample yielded the 28 T cell receptor beta chains listed below, sequenced in a study of vaccination effects on CD4 cells after COVID-19. Repertoires were generated with immunoSEQ multiplex PCR, while TCRdb's copy carries only in-frame clones and drops some. The data hold about 46,000 clones, with about 70% observed a single time. Sequencing followed a ViraFEST assay step that expanded antigen-specific CD4+ T cells with viral peptide pools. Subsequent to less than 13 days of culture, CD4+ T cells were isolated. Two doses of BNT162b2 or mRNA-1273 vaccine were administered to participants. Their cognate antigens are unknown. Sequenced material: CD4+ T cells from PBMCs cultured with HCoV-OC43 spike peptides, taken after COVID-19 vaccination. Documented subset: HCoV-OC43 spike overlapping peptide pool stimulation. The receptors derive from a human donor who received a COVID-19 vaccine.

This clone was observed a handful of times. Mismatch with germline at one junction end may stem from a read error. The chain couples TRBV18 to TRBJ2-7; D may be TRBD1 or TRBD2 (5 bases each). The CDR3 is 15 residues long. Germline V lookup: CDR1 KGHSH, CDR2 LQKENI. The CDR3 region is CASSPGRSNSYEQYF. CDR3 bases: TGTGCCAGTTCACCGGGGCGGAGCAACTCCTACGAGCAGTACTTC.

This clone was detected a few times. The chain employs TRBV6-5 and TRBJ2-5; D not certain. The CDR3 runs 14 residues. Germline values: CDR1 MNHEY, CDR2 SVGAGI. The germline V and J ends were trimmed by 6 bases and 2 bases, with 13 bases remaining between them. The CDR3 here is CASRRSQHQETQYF. Here the CDR3 DNA reads TGTGCCAGCAGGAGGTCGCAGCATCAAGAGACCCAGTACTTC.

The gene calls are TRBV5-1 and TRBJ2-1, with 11 bases identical to TRBD1. The CDR3 runs 14 residues. V lost 4 bases, J lost 7 bases, and 4 bases stayed unmatched. Germline V CDR1 and CDR2: SGHRS, YFSETQ. The CDR3 here is CASSPDRGRNEQFF. In nucleotides, the CDR3 is TGCGCCAGCAGCCCGGACAGGGGGCGGAATGAGCAGTTCTTC.

The chain employs TRBV5-5 and TRBJ2-7, with a possible D match to TRBD1 (6 bases). The V and J ends lost 4 bases and 4 bases respectively, with 15 bases between them. The CDR3 is made up of 14 amino acids. CDR1 and CDR2 (germline): SGHKS, YYEKEE (reference sequence). As DNA, the CDR3 is TGTGCCAGCAGCCTGATGGGGGCTAATTACGAGCAGTACTTC. Amino acids: CASSLMGANYEQYF.

This clone was seen a single time. This rearrangement joins TRBV13 to TRBJ1-3; 9 nucleotides agree with TRBD1. Germline CDR1 is PRHDT and CDR2 is FYEKMQ (reference sequence). The length of the CDR3 is 14 residues. The trim removed 0 bases at V and 10 bases at J, leaving 4 bases unmatched. CDR3 in DNA: TGTGCCAGCAGCTTAGGCCCGGGACAGGGAACCATATATTTT. This translates into CASSLGPGQGTIYF.

This chain uses TRBV12-3 or TRBV12-4 with TRBJ2-3; D is unclear. The V end lost 7 bases, the J end lost 4 bases, and 6 bases lay between the germline ends. The CDR3 loop spans 11 amino acids. CDR3 region: CASTPSDTQYF. The CDR3 coding sequence is TGTGCCAGCACACCCTCAGATACGCAGTATTTT.

This chain uses TRBV5-1 with TRBJ1-2, with 9 bases lining up with TRBD1. This CDR3 contains 17 residues. Germline V lookup: CDR1 SGHRS, CDR2 YFSETQ. V lost 4 bases to trimming and J lost 5 bases; unmatched junction nucleotides: 15. CDR3 amino acids: CASSASGTGLGFYGYTF. CDR3 in DNA: TGCGCCAGCAGCGCCTCCGGGACAGGGCTTGGGTTTTATGGCTACACCTTC.

This clone showed up just a few times. The gene calls are TRBV3-1 (or the pseudogene TRBV3-2) and TRBJ2-6; 13 bases agree with TRBD2. Trimming removed 4 bases from V and 1 base from J; junction bases left unmatched: 1. The CDR3 sequence is 17 residues long. In germline, CDR1 is LGHDT, CDR2 YNNKEL (reference sequence). The CDR3, as DNA: TGTGCCAGCAGCCCGGGACTAGCGGGGTCTGGGGCCAACGTCCTGACTTTC. Its protein is CASSPGLAGSGANVLTF.

This clone was detected only a few times. The rearrangement joins TRBV27 to TRBJ2-1; 8 bases agree with TRBD1. The V gene's germline CDR1 is MNHEY and CDR2 SMNVEV (reference sequence). Trimming cost V 2 bases and J 1 base; bases outside gene matches: 7. The CDR3 is 17 residues long. The DNA of the CDR3 is TGTGCCAGCAGTTTAATAGCAGGGGGCCTTTCCTACAATGAGCAGTTCTTC. Translated, it gives CASSLIAGGLSYNEQFF.

This chain uses TRBV5-1 with TRBJ1-4; weak D call: TRBD1 (5 bases). The CDR3 length is 14 residues. Looked up from germline, CDR1 is SGHRS and CDR2 is YFSETQ. The ends were cut back, 0 bases at V and 7 bases at J, with 10 bases in the middle. The CDR3 DNA reads as TGCGCCAGCAGCTTGGGGGGGGGAAGTGAAAAACTGTTTTTT. This codes for CASSLGGGSEKLFF. Combining the CDR3 with reference TRBV5-1 and TRBJ1-4 gives the whole variable domain KAGVTQTPRYLIKTRGQQVTLSCSPISGHRSVSWYQQTPGQGLQFLFEYFSETQRNKGNFPGRFSGRQFSNSRSEMNVSTLELGDSALYLCASSLGGGSEKLFFGSGTQLSVL.

This chain uses TRBV10-3 with TRBJ1-2, with 7 nucleotides matching TRBD1. The CDR3 sequence is 14 residues long. Germline V CDR1 and CDR2: ENHRY, SYGVKD. V was clipped by 4 bases and J by 4 bases; unmatched bases: 6. For the CDR3, the DNA is TGTGCCATCAGTGTGAAGGGGGCGAGCTATGGCTACACCTTC. Its protein product is CAISVKGASYGYTF.

V is TRBV11-2 and J is TRBJ1-6, with 7 bases lining up with TRBD1. V lost 5 bases and J lost 7; bases outside the gene matches: 5. CDR1 and CDR2 (germline): SGHAT, FQNNGV. This CDR3 has 14 residues. Here the CDR3 DNA reads TGTGCCAGCAGCGTCCGGGACAGCAATTCACCCCTCCACTTT. Encoded protein: CASSVRDSNSPLHF. Full variable domain (missing parts from reference TRBV11-2 and TRBJ1-6): EAGVAQSPRYKIIEKRQSVAFWCNPISGHATLYWYQQILGQGPKLLIQFQNNGVVDDSQLPKDRFSAERLKGVDSTLKIQPAKLEDSAVYLCASSVRDSNSPLHFGNGTRLTVT.

This chain uses TRBV12-3 or TRBV12-4 with TRBJ2-7; D gene ambiguous. V shed 1 base and J shed 12 bases, with 13 bases lying between them. The length of the CDR3 is 12 residues. The CDR3: CASSLGPAKLYF. In nucleotides, the CDR3 is TGTGCCAGCAGTTTAGGACCAGCTAAGCTGTACTTC.

The rearrangement uses TRBV9 and TRBJ1-1; D not certain. CDR1 and CDR2 (germline): SGDLS, YYNGEE. Between the trimmed V and J ends, which lost 1 base and 1 base, there was a span of 5 bases. CDR3 length: 13 residues. CDR3 in DNA: TGTGCCAGCAGCGTATTGGCGAACACTGAAGCTTTCTTT. Protein: CASSVLANTEAFF.

V usage is TRBV5-5 and J usage is TRBJ1-4; D call uncertain. The ends were cut back, 4 bases at V and 4 bases at J, with 2 bases in the middle. CDR1 and CDR2 from the germline V gene are SGHKS and YYEKEE (reference sequence). The CDR3 has 11 amino acids. CDR3 residues: CASSSNEKLFF. The CDR3 DNA reads TGTGCCAGCAGCAGTAATGAAAAACTGTTTTTT.

The count of this clone is one. The chain employs TRBV5-1 and TRBJ2-2, with D unresolved. The CDR3 length is 13 residues. V was trimmed by 0 bases and J by 4 bases, leaving 4 bases between them. The germline CDR1 and CDR2 sequences are SGHRS and YFSETQ. CDR3 DNA sequence: TGCGCCAGCAGCTTGGGGGTCACCGGGGAGCTGTTTTTT. Translated: CASSLGVTGELFF.

The V and J genes are TRBV3-1 (or the pseudogene TRBV3-2) and TRBJ1-2; 8 bases align to TRBD1. V lost 4 bases to trimming and J lost 0 bases; unmatched junction nucleotides: 4. Per germline, CDR1 LGHDT and CDR2 YNNKEL (reference sequence). This CDR3 has 15 residues. CDR3 residues: CASSRGTGSNYGYTF. The CDR3 DNA sequence: TGTGCCAGCAGCCGAGGGACAGGATCTAACTATGGCTACACCTTC.

V is TRBV30 and J is TRBJ2-5; D gene uncertain. The V end was cut by 2 bases, the J end by 5 bases, with 12 bases between. Germline CDR1 is GTSNPN and CDR2 is SVGIG (reference sequence). This CDR3 is 13 amino acids long. The chain's CDR3 is CAWSLMYVETQYF. As DNA, the CDR3 is TGTGCCTGGAGTTTAATGTACGTCGAGACCCAGTACTTC.

The chain recombines TRBV5-1 with TRBJ2-3, with a tentative D call TRBD1 (7 bases). Germline CDR1 and CDR2: SGHRS and YFSETQ. The length of the CDR3 is 15 residues. Trimming pared 4 bases from V and 2 bases from J, leaving 14 bases between. CDR3 coding DNA: TGCGCCAGCAGCCCCGGGGGACAGTCCACAGATACGCAGTATTTT. Its translation: CASSPGGQSTDTQYF.

This clone appeared a few times. The genes are TRBV10-1 and TRBJ2-7; weak D call: TRBD1 (5 bases). CDR3 size: 14 residues. With 0 bases removed from V and 3 bases from J, the gap between germline ends came to 9 bases. The germline CDR1 and CDR2 sequences are WNHNN and SYGVQD (reference sequence). CDR3 residues: CASSESTANYEQYF. The DNA for the CDR3 is TGCGCCAGCAGTGAGTCGACAGCCAACTACGAGCAGTACTTC.

The chain carries TRBV27 and TRBJ2-1, with 9 positions matching TRBD2. The V and J ends lost 5 bases and 5 bases, in that order; junction bases with no gene match: 13. Germline-derived CDR1 and CDR2 are MNHEY and SMNVEV (reference sequence). This CDR3 is built from 17 residues. The CDR3 DNA sequence: TGTGCCAGCAGTCCCCTCCTCCGTAGCGGGGGCCACAATGAGCAGTTCTTC. The encoded protein is CASSPLLRSGGHNEQFF.

The V and J genes are TRBV19 and TRBJ1-2; D remains unclear. Per germline, CDR1 LNHDA and CDR2 SQIVND (reference sequence). The germline V and J ends were trimmed by 2 bases and 8 bases, with 15 bases remaining between them. This CDR3 spans 14 amino acids. CDR3 sequence (DNA): TGTGCCAGTAGTATAAAAGGGAACCTAAACGGCTACACCTTC. Its translation is CASSIKGNLNGYTF. Full variable domain (outside the CDR3, taken from reference TRBV19 and TRBJ1-2): DGGITQSPKYLFRKEGQNVTLSCEQNLNHDAMYWYRQDPGQGLRLIYYSQIVNDFQKGDIAEGYSVSREKKESFPLTVTSAQKNPTAFYLCASSIKGNLNGYTFGSGTRLTVV.

The rearrangement uses TRBV27 and TRBJ2-6, with a weak D call TRBD1 (6 bases). The CDR3 loop spans 13 amino acids. V lost 10 bases and J 2 bases, leaving 9 bases between the germline ends. Germline CDR1 is MNHEY and CDR2 is SMNVEV (reference sequence). CDR3 in amino acids: CATKGAGANVLTF. CDR3 DNA sequence: TGTGCCACAAAGGGGGCTGGGGCCAACGTCCTGACTTTC.

The genes are TRBV5-1 and TRBJ2-7; 9 bases agree with TRBD2. Germline trimming cut 4 bases from V and 5 bases from J; bases unmatched to any gene: 10. The V gene's germline CDR1 is SGHRS and CDR2 YFSETQ. This CDR3 is built from 15 residues. DNA for the CDR3: TGCGCCAGCAGCGGTTTGGCGGGAGGGCCTCACGAGCAGTACTTC. Translating gives CASSGLAGGPHEQYF. The whole variable domain, filled in from reference TRBV5-1 and TRBJ2-7, reads KAGVTQTPRYLIKTRGQQVTLSCSPISGHRSVSWYQQTPGQGLQFLFEYFSETQRNKGNFPGRFSGRQFSNSRSEMNVSTLELGDSALYLCASSGLAGGPHEQYFGPGTRLTVT.

V is TRBV2 and J is TRBJ1-2, with a tentative D call TRBD1 (5 bases). CDR3 size: 15 residues. The V end lost 5 bases, the J end lost 1 base, and 14 bases lay between the germline ends. Germline-derived CDR1 and CDR2 are SNHLY and FYNNEI. CDR3: CASSYIPQGNYGYTF. The CDR3 region has the DNA TGTGCCAGCAGTTACATCCCGCAGGGTAACTATGGCTACACCTTC.

Many counts were recorded for this clone. V is TRBV4-2 and J is TRBJ1-1, with unresolved D. The germline CDR1 and CDR2 sequences are LGHNA and YNFKEQ. This CDR3 spans 15 amino acids. The V and J ends lost 0 bases and 7 bases respectively, with 15 bases between them. This CDR3 reads CASSQDWEGLVEAFF. The DNA of the CDR3 is TGTGCCAGCAGCCAAGATTGGGAGGGATTAGTTGAAGCTTTCTTT.

The V gene is TRBV10-1, the J gene TRBJ2-2, with D perhaps matching TRBD2 (5 bases). V lost 7 bases, J lost 6 bases, and 15 bases lay in between. Germline V lookup: CDR1 WNHNN, CDR2 SYGVQD (reference sequence). This CDR3 comprises 14 residues. CDR3 amino acids: CASNSDSDPGELFF. CDR3 nucleotides: TGCGCCAGCAATTCGGATAGCGATCCCGGGGAGCTGTTTTTT.

The chain carries TRBV5-1 and TRBJ2-3, with D perhaps assigned TRBD1 or TRBD2 (6 bases each). V was clipped by 0 bases and J by 2 bases, with 13 bases between them. CDR3 length: 16 amino acids. Germline V lookup: CDR1 SGHRS, CDR2 YFSETQ. This CDR3 reads CASSLGSGANTDTQYF. In DNA, the CDR3 is TGCGCCAGCAGCTTGGGTTCGGGGGCCAACACAGATACGCAGTATTTT.